This T cell receptor beta chain was observed in a study of cytomegalovirus exposure and HLA in healthy donors. Turning to this clone: What it recognizes is unknown.

The study's findings and limits: Looking again later, the authors saw that most CMV-associated TCR beta chains seemed HLA-restricted. A prior analysis recorded that most TCR beta V segments were productive about 90% or about 30% of the time.

This CDR3 has 14 residues. Germline CDR1 and CDR2: MNHNY and SVGAGI (reference sequence). Deletions cut 4 bases from V and 3 bases from J, with 10 bases between. The PCR employed 60 Vbeta primers together with 13 Jbeta primers. Repertoires were generated with immunoSEQ multiplex PCR, while TCRdb's copy carries only in-frame clones and drops some. Of 180,000 or so clones in the sample, 82% were seen once. The specimen sequenced was PBMCs. The clonotype originates from a boy aged 2 to 10 in good health and CMV-seronegative. V gene TRBV6-6 combines with J gene TRBJ1-5, with TRBD1 as a possible D gene (6 bases). The CDR3 nucleotides read TGTGCCAGCAGTTTGGGACAACTCAATCAGCCCCAGCATTTT. Translated: CASSLGQLNQPQHF.